This T cell receptor beta chain was captured in a study of read filtering for tumor transcriptome and immune sequencing. In the study overall: Whole-transcriptome libraries were prepared after DNase treatment.

J gave up 0 bases and V 2 bases, and 6 bases lay outside the gene matches. CDR3 length: 16 residues. Molecular barcoded adaptors covering alpha/delta and beta/gamma chains were used on roughly 400 ng RNA. TCRdb reprocessed the reads via MiXCR and lists one record per CDR3 protein. Here the sample spans fewer than 150,000 distinct CDR3 sequences, 10% to 15% being singletons. This clonotype was counted at least ten times. Its antigen is undetermined. Points from the study as a whole: The sorted CD138-negative fraction was a mixed bone marrow immune population, not purified T cells. Approximately 80% of IR-seq clonotypes had one read, totaling around 3.5% of reads; RNA-seq: 74.6% and 44.6%. IR-seq captured clonotypes deeper and more reliably than RNA-seq.

Sequencing used a population of CD138-negative cells sorted from bone marrow. This TCR was sampled from a donor at least 40 years old with multiple myeloma. The genes are TRBV12-3 or TRBV12-4 and TRBJ2-5; 7 nucleotides line up with TRBD1. CDR3 sequence reads: CASSLQSGQDQETQYF. The DNA for the CDR3 is TGTGCCAGCAGTTTACAATCCGGACAGGACCAAGAGACCCAGTACTTC.